The sequence of this T cell receptor (beta chain) was determined in a study of blood T cell repertoires in COVID-19. Study-level information: Sites across the United States, Italy and Spain contributed samples from acute and convalescent COVID-19. The cDNA or gDNA used as material had been derived from T cells, B-cell-depleted T cells, or PBMCs.

This CDR3 has 13 amino acids. CDR1 and CDR2 from the germline V gene are MNHEY and SMNVEV (reference sequence). Unmatched junction bases numbered 2, after V lost 5 bases and J lost 6 bases. This table comes from immunoSEQ multiplex PCR, and its TCRdb copy is limited to in-frame clones, with some not included. Here the sample spans tens of thousands of clones, about 87% being singletons. The J gene is TRBJ2-2, the V gene TRBV27, with TRBD1 identical over 8 bases. Sequencing input: peripheral blood. The sequence was obtained from a woman older than 75 with active COVID-19. CDR3 DNA: TGTGCCAGCAGTGCACAGGGGGCCGGGGAGCTGTTTTTT. Encoded protein: CASSAQGAGELFF.